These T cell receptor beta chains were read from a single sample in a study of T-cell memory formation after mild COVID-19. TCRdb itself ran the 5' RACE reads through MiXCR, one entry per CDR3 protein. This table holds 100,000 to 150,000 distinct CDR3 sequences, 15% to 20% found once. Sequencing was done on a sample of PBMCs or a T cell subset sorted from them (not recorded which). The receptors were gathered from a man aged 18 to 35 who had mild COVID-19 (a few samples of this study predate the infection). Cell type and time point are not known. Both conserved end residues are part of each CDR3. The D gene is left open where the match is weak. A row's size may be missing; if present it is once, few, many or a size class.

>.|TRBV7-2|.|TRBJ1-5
TGTGCCAGCAGCGCCCGGACAGTTAGCAATCAGCCCCAGCATTTT
CASSARTVSNQPQHF
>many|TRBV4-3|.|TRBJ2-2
TGCGCCAGCAGCCGCCGGATGGGGGGTGCGGACACCGGGGAGCTGTTTTTT
CASSRRMGGADTGELFF
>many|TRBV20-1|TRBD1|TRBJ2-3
TGCAGTGTACAACAGGGGGCGCGACCAGATACGCAGTATTTT
CSVQQGARPDTQYF
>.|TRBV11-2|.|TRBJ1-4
TGTGCCAGCAGCTGGAGTGACAGCCCCTCTAATGAAAAACTGTTTTTT
CASSWSDSPSNEKLFF
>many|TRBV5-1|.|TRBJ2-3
TGCGCCAGCAGCTCAGGGGGGTTCGCTTCCACAGATACGCAGTATTTT
CASSSGGFASTDTQYF
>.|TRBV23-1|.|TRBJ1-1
TGCGCCAGCAGTCTTCGGGAAATTGTCACTGAAGCTTTCTTT
CASSLREIVTEAFF
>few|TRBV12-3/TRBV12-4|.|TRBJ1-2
TGTGCCAGCAGTTTATCTATGGCGGAGGCCTATGGCTACACCTTC
CASSLSMAEAYGYTF
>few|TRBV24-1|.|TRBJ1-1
TGTGCCACCAGTGATTCAAGGCAAGAAGCTTTCTTT
CATSDSRQEAFF
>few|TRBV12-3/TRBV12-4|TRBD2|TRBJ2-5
TGTGCCAGCAGTTTAGCGGCGTCCTTAGCAACTAGCGGCCAAGAGACCCAGTACTTC
CASSLAASLATSGQETQYF
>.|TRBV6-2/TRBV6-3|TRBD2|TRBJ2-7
TGTGCCAGCTCCGGGACTAGCGGCCTCTACGAGCAGTACTTC
CASSGTSGLYEQYF
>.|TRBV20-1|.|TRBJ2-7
TGCAGTGCTAGAGACCCTAGTAGCGAGCAGTACTTC
CSARDPSSEQYF
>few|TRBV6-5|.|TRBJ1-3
TGTGCCAGCACTCTTGGAAACACCATATATTTT
CASTLGNTIYF
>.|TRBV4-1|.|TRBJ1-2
TGCGCCAGCAGCCCCCCCGGGCGGCCGGGACTGAGATCTGGCTACACCTTC
CASSPPGRPGLRSGYTF
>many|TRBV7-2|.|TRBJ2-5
TGTGCCAGCAGCTTAGGGAACCGGGAGACCCAGTACTTC
CASSLGNRETQYF
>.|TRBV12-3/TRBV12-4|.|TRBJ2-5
TGTGCCAGCAGTTTATCAGGGGCCCCCCAAGAGACCCAGTACTTC
CASSLSGAPQETQYF
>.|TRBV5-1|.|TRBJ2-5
TGCGCCAGCAGCTCCCGGCCCGCGGAAGGATATCAAGAGACCCAGTACTTC
CASSSRPAEGYQETQYF
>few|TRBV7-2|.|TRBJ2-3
TGTGCCAGCAGCTCCCTGGGAGATACGCAGTATTTT
CASSSLGDTQYF
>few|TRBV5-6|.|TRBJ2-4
TGTGCCAGCAGCTTGGCATTAGCCAAAAACATTCAGTACTTC
CASSLALAKNIQYF
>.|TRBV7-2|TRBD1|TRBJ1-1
TGTGCCAGCAGCTTGGGGACAGGGAGGTTTGGGGCTTTCTTT
CASSLGTGRFGAFF
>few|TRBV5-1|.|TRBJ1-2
TGCGCCAGCAGCTTGGAAGGGAGGAATGGCTACACCTTC
CASSLEGRNGYTF
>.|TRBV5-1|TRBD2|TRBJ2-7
TGCGCCAGCAGCCCGGGGAGCGGGGCGTTCTCCTACGAGCAGTACTTC
CASSPGSGAFSYEQYF
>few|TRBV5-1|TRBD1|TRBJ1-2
TGCGCCAGCAGCGGCCGACAGGGAAGCTATGGCTACACCTTC
CASSGRQGSYGYTF
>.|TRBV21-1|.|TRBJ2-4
TGTGCCAGCAGCAAGGTCGGACTAGCCAAAAACATTCAGTACTTC
CASSKVGLAKNIQYF
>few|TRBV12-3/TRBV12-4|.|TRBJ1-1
TGTGCCAGCAGTTCCACAGGGACCACTGAAGCTTTCTTT
CASSSTGTTEAFF
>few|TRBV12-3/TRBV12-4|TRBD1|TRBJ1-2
TGTGCCAGCAGTTTCAGTAACAGGGGCGTCTATGGCTACACCTTC
CASSFSNRGVYGYTF
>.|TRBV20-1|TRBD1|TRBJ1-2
TGCGGCCTCCGGGACAGGGGTAGTTATGGCTACACCTTC
CGLRDRGSYGYTF
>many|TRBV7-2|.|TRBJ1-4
TGTGCCAGCAGCCTACAGATTAATGAAAAACTGTTTTTT
CASSLQINEKLFF
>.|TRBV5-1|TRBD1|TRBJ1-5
TGCGCCAGCAGTCCCGGGACAGGGGGCCGAAATCAGCCCCAGCATTTT
CASSPGTGGRNQPQHF
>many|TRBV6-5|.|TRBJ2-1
TGTGCCAGCAGTTACTCGACCAGCAGGCGGGGCAATGAGCAGTTCTTC
CASSYSTSRRGNEQFF
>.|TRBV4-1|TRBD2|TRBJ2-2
TGCGCCAGCAGCCAAGTGGGACTAGCGGGGGTAGGGACCGGGGAGCTGTTTTTT
CASSQVGLAGVGTGELFF
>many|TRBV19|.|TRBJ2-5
TGTGCCAGTAGTGAGACAGTTTCGGAGACCCAGTACTTC
CASSETVSETQYF
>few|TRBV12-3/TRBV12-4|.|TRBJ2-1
TGTGCCAGCAGTTCAGGACGGGACTCCCAAAGCTCCTACAATGAGCAGTTCTTC
CASSSGRDSQSSYNEQFF
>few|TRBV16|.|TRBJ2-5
TGTGCCAGCAGCAAGGTGGAGGAGACCCAGTACTTC
CASSKVEETQYF
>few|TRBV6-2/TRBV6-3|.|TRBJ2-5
TGTGCCAGCAGTGGGGCCGCGAGAGAGACCCAGTACTTC
CASSGAARETQYF
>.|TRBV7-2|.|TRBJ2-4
TGTGCCAGCAGAGGAGTGGGGGTGCAAGGCATTCAGTACTTC
CASRGVGVQGIQYF
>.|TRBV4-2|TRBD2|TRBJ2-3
TGTGCCAGCAGCCAAGTCGCAGCGGGGGAGGCAGATACGCAGTATTTT
CASSQVAAGEADTQYF
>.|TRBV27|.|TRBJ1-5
TGTGCCAGCAGCGGGAGACGGAACAATAGCAATCAGCCCCAGCATTTT
CASSGRRNNSNQPQHF
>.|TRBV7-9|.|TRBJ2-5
TGTGCCAGCAGCTTATGGCAGGGCTCAAGAGATGCGTGG
CASSLWQGSRDAW
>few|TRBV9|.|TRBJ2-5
TGTGCCAGCAGCGTAGTGGCGGAAGGGTTGACCCAGTACTTC
CASSVVAEGLTQYF
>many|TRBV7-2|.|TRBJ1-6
TGTGCCAGCAGCTTAGGGCCAAGACCCCTCCACTTT
CASSLGPRPLHF
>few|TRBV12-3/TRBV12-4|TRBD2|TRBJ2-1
TGTGCCAGCAAAGCGGGGGGTGGAAATGAGCAGTTCTTC
CASKAGGGNEQFF
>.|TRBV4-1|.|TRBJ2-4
TGCGCCAGCAGCCAAGATTCCCTTATAGAGCCCGTGGGGAACATTCAGTACTTC
CASSQDSLIEPVGNIQYF
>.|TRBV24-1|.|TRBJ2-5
TGTGCCACCAGTGATTTGGATAAGGGGACCCAGTACTTC
CATSDLDKGTQYF
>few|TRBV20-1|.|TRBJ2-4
TGCAGTGCCAGCCAGGTCGGCAAAAACATTCAGTACTTC
CSASQVGKNIQYF
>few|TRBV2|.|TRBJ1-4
TGTGCCAGCAACCGGGACCTAAATGAAAAACTGTTTTTT
CASNRDLNEKLFF
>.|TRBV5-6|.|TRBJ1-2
TGTGCCAGCAGCTTGTGGGAAGGGTATGGCTACACCTTC
CASSLWEGYGYTF
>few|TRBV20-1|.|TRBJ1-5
TGCAGTGCTAGGTCACTAGGGGAGGCTCAGCCCCAGCATTTT
CSARSLGEAQPQHF
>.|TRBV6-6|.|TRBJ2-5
TGTGCCAGCAGAAAAGGGGAGGCCCAGTACTTC
CASRKGEAQYF